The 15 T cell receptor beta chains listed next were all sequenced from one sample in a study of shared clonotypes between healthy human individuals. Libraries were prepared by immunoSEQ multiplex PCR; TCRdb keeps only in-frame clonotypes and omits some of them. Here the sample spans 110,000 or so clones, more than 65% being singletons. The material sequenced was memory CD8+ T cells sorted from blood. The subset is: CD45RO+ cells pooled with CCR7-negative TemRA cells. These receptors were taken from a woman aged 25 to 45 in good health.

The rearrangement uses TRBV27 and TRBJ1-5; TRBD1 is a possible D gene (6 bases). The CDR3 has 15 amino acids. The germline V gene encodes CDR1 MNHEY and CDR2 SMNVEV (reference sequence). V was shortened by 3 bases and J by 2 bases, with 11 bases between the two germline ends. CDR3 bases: TGTGCCAGCAGTTTCGGGGGCCACGGCAATCAGCCCCAGCATTTT. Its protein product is CASSFGGHGNQPQHF.

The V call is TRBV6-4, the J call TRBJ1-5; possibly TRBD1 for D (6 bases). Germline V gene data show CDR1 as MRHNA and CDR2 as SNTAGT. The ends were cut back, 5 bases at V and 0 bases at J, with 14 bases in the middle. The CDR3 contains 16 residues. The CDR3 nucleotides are TGTGCCAGCAGTCCTTTGGACAGCGTTAGCAATCAGCCCCAGCATTTT. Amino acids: CASSPLDSVSNQPQHF.

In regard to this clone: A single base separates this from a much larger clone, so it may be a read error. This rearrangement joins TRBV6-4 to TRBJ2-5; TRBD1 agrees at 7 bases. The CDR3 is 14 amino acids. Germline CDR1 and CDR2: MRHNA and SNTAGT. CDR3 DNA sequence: TGTGCCAGCAGCCCAACGGGACAGCAAGAGGCCCAGTACTTC. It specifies CASSPTGQQEAQYF.

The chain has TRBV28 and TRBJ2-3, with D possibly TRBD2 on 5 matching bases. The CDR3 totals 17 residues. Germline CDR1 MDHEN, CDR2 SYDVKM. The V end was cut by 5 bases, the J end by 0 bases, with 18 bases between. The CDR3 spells CASSPPLRRRSTDTQYF. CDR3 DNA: TGTGCCAGCAGTCCCCCCCTTAGGAGGCGTAGCACAGATACGCAGTATTTT.

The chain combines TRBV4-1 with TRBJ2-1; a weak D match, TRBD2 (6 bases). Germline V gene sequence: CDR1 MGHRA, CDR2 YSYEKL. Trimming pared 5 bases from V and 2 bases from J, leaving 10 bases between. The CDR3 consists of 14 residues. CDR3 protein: CASSTGGAYNEQFF. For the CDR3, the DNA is TGCGCCAGCAGCACCGGCGGGGCCTACAATGAGCAGTTCTTC.

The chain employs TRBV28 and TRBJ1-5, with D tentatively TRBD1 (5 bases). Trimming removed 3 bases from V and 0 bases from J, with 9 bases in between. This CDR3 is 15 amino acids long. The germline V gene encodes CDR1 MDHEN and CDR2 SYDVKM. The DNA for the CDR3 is TGTGCCAGCAGTTTGGGGGTCGTTAGCAATCAGCCCCAGCATTTT. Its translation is CASSLGVVSNQPQHF.

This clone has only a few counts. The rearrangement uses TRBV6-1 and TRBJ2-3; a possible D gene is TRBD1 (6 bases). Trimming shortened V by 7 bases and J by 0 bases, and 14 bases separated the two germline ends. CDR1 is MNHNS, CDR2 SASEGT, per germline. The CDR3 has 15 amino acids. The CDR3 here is CASTVQGASTDTQYF. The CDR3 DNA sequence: TGTGCCAGCACCGTACAGGGAGCTAGCACAGATACGCAGTATTTT.

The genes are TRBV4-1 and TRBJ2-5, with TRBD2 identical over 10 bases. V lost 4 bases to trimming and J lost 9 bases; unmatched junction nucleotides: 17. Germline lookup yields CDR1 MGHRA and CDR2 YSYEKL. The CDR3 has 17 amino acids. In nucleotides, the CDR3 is TGCGCCAGCAGCCGGTCCCTTATAGCGGGAGGCCTATTCGCCCAGTACTTC. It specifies CASSRSLIAGGLFAQYF.

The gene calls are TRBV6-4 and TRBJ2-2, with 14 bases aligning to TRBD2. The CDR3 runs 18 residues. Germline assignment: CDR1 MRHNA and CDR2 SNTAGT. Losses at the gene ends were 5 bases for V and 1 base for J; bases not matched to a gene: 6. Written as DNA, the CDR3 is TGTGCCAGCAGTAGACTAGCGGGAGGGGACCTGAACACCGGGGAGCTGTTTTTT. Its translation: CASSRLAGGDLNTGELFF.

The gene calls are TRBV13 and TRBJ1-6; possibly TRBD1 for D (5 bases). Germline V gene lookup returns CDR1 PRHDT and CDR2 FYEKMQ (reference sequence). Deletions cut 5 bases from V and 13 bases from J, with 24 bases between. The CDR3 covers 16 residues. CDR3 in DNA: TGTGCCAGCAGCAATAGCTATGTGCAGGGCGATAAGCCCCTCCACTTT. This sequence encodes CASSNSYVQGDKPLHF.

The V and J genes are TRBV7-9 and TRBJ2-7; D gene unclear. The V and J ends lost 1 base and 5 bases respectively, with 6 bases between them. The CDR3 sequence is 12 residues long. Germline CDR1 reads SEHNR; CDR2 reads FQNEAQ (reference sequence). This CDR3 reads CASSLGRNEQYF. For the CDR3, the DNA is TGTGCCAGCAGCTTAGGGCGGAACGAGCAGTACTTC. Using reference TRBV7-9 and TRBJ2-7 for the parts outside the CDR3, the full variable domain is DTGVSQNPRHKITKRGQNVTFRCDPISEHNRLYWYRQTLGQGPEFLTYFQNEAQLEKSRLLSDRFSAERPKGSFSTLEIQRTEQGDSAMYLCASSLGRNEQYFGPGTRLTVT.

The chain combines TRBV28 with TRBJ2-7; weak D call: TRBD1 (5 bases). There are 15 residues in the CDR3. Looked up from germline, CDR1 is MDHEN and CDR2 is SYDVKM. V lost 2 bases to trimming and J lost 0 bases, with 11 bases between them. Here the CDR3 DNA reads TGTGCCAGCAGTTTACCCGATGACAGCTCCTACGAGCAGTACTTC. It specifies CASSLPDDSSYEQYF. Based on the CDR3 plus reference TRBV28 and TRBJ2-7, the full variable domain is DVKVTQSSRYLVKRTGEKVFLECVQDMDHENMFWYRQDPGLGLRLIYFSYDVKMKEKGDIPEGYSVSREKKERFSLILESASTNQTSMYLCASSLPDDSSYEQYFGPGTRLTVT.

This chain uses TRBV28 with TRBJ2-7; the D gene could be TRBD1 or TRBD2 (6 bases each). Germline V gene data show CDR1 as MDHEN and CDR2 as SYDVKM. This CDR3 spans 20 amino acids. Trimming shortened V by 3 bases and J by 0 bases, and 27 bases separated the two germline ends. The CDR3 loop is CASSLGGVWQGTWGSYEQYF. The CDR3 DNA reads TGTGCCAGCAGTTTGGGGGGAGTTTGGCAGGGGACGTGGGGCTCCTACGAGCAGTACTTC.

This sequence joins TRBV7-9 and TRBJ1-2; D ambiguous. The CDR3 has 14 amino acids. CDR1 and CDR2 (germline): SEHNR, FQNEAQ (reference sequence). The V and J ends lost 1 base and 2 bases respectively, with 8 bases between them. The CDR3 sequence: CASSLDSLNYGYTF. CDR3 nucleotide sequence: TGTGCCAGCAGCTTAGACAGCCTGAACTATGGCTACACCTTC.

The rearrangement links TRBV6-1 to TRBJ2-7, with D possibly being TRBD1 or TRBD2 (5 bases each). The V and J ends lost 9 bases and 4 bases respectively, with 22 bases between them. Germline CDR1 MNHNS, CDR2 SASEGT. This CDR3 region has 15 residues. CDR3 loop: CASGGYSRQLYEQYF. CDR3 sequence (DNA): TGTGCCAGTGGGGGTTATAGCAGACAACTTTACGAGCAGTACTTC.